The clone carrying this TCR beta chain was observed a few times. Its specificity is not known. The CDR3 totals 16 residues. Germline loops: CDR1 SGHRS, CDR2 YFSETQ. The V end lost 3 bases, the J end lost 0 bases, and 10 bases lay between the germline ends. The sample belongs to a study of identical twins. TCRdb ran MiXCR on the 5' RACE reads and lists one entry per CDR3 protein. Found here are approximately 890,000 distinct CDR3 sequences, around 12% of them singletons; the top ten hold 1.5% to 2%. Study-wide results and limits: Out-of-frame alpha sequences shared between twins exhibited an excess of low generation probability. Without tracking the same donors, conclusions rested on cross-sectional statistical analysis.

These same data were also listed under a study on yellow fever vaccine responses in identical twins.

Sequenced: PBMCs. The rearrangement links TRBV5-1 to TRBJ2-6; maybe TRBD1 (6 bases). The sequence was collected from a woman under 30 in good health. CDR3 in DNA: TGCGCCAGCAGCTGGACAGTACCCTCTGGGGCCAACGTCCTGACTTTC. Protein product: CASSWTVPSGANVLTF.